This T cell receptor (beta chain) came from a study of cytomegalovirus exposure and HLA in healthy donors. PCR employed 60 Vbeta and 13 Jbeta primers. Using immunoSEQ multiplex PCR, the repertoire was profiled, and TCRdb retains in-frame clones only, with some absent. The table lists under 50,000 clones. The CDR3 has 12 amino acids. Trimming shortened V by 5 bases and J by 7 bases, and 8 bases separated the two germline ends. CDR1 SGHAT and CDR2 FQNNGV come from the germline V gene. This chain uses TRBV11-2 with TRBJ1-4; the D gene is possibly TRBD1 (5 bases). Material for sequencing was PBMCs. The TCR sequence derives from a male donor in good health and CMV-seronegative. The CDR3 protein is CASSITGEKLFF. The CDR3 DNA follows: TGTGCCAGCAGCATTACAGGTGAAAAACTGTTTTTT.